This T cell receptor beta chain was recovered during a study of T cell responses to AZD1222 COVID-19 vaccine. Study-wide context: Combined were second doses at about 4 or about 12 weeks. Notes on the study in general: Donors, mostly white British, included more females; clonal diversity was possibly underestimated. In all cases, repertoires were sampled only after the peak T cell response. Spike-specific TCRs gained breadth and depth after people received two AZD1222 doses.

TCRdb keeps only in-frame clones here, not all; method: immunoSEQ multiplex PCR. The data contain 150,000 or so clones, about nine tenths of them singletons. This CDR3 spans 15 amino acids. The V and J ends lost 5 bases and 4 bases respectively, with 18 bases between them. CDR1 and CDR2 from the germline V gene are SGHVS and FQNEAQ. This clone was found a few times. The antigen is not known. V and J are TRBV7-8 and TRBJ2-7; D assignment may be TRBD1 or TRBD2 (6 bases each). Sequenced here: peripheral blood, sampled on day 0 of AZD1222 vaccination. This sequence originates from an adult in good health. The CDR3 sequence: CASSPLMRGVYEQYF. CDR3 DNA sequence: TGTGCCAGCAGCCCCCTGATGAGGGGGGTATACGAGCAGTACTTC.